These T cell receptor beta chains were read from a single sample in a study of blood T cell repertoires in COVID-19. Profiled with immunoSEQ multiplex PCR; TCRdb holds only in-frame clones, not every one. The table lists under 450,000 clones, approximately 89% of them singletons, with around 12% in the top ten. The sequenced material came from peripheral blood. These receptors all come from a woman between 45 and 65 years old with COVID-19, enrolled during active disease. Both conserved end residues are trimmed from each CDR3. Each record gives: CDR3 protein, V gene.

ASSLGQALETQY	TRBV9
ASSYSNKRGNSYNEQF	TRBV6-7
ASSLGQSSYGYT	TRBV7-9
ASSTGVGELF	TRBV2
ASSLDSAGANVLT	TRBV28
ASSHSTGGGSGNTIY	TRBV5-1
ASSLDRAEQY	TRBV7-9
ASSPVRDKYGYT	TRBV9
SVGRVSARNEQY	TRBV29-1
ASSLRSPNKGATEAF	TRBV3-1/TRBV3-2
ASSVRDRGSGYT	TRBV9
ASSMSNQPQH	TRBV3-1/TRBV3-2
ASSDPQGGSYGYT	TRBV2
ASTLDSYGYT	TRBV5-1
AISESSPSRGDTQY	TRBV10-3
ASSQLAGGPFSYEQY	TRBV11-2
ASSQDPSGGASYEQY	TRBV4-1
ASSLDRDRADIQY	TRBV11-2
ASSLAPGGGGGAYNEQF	TRBV5-1
ASSLTVNTEAF	TRBV12-3/TRBV12-4
ASSLRVNGGDTQY	TRBV11-1
ASSLVLDTIY	TRBV11-2